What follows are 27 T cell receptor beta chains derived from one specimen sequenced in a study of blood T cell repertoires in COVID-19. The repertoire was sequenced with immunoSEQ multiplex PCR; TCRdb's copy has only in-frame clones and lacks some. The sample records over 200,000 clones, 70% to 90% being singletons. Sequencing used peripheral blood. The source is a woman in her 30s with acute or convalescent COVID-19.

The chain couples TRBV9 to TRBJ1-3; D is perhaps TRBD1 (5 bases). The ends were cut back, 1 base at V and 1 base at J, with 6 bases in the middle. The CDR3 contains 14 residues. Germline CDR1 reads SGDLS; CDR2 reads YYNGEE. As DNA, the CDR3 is TGTGCCAGCAGCGTATCAGGGTCTGGAAACACCATATATTTT. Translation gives CASSVSGSGNTIYF.

The CDR3 is CASSVALSSGRGEQFF. CDR3 DNA: TGTGCCAGCAGCGTAGCTCTATCTAGCGGGAGGGGTGAGCAGTTCTTC. V is TRBV9 and J is TRBJ2-1, with TRBD2 matching 12 bases. The CDR3 runs to 16 residues. Trimming at V came to 0 bases and at J to 9 bases, leaving 7 bases not matched to a gene. Germline assignment: CDR1 SGDLS and CDR2 YYNGEE.

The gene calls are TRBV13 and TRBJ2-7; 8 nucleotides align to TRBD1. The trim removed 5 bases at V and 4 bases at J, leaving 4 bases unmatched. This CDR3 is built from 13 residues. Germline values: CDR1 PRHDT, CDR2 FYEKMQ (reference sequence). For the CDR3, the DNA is TGTGCCAGCAGCCCGGACAGGGAGTACGAGCAGTACTTC. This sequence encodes CASSPDREYEQYF.

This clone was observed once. The DNA of the CDR3 is TGTGCCAGCAGTGAAGCGCGAGTCTATGAGCAGTTCTTC. Translating gives CASSEARVYEQFF. The gene calls are TRBV6-1 and TRBJ2-1; no firm D call. CDR3 size: 13 residues. Germline values: CDR1 MNHNS, CDR2 SASEGT. Between the trimmed V and J ends, which lost 0 bases and 8 bases, there was a span of 8 bases.

In DNA, the CDR3 is TGCAGCGCGGGCCTTAATCAGCCCCAGCATTTT. Its protein is CSAGLNQPQHF. This sequence joins TRBV29-1 and TRBJ1-5; D is ambiguous. V was clipped by 7 bases and J by 4 bases, with 8 bases between them. Germline loops: CDR1 SQVTM, CDR2 ANQGSEA. The CDR3 totals 11 residues.

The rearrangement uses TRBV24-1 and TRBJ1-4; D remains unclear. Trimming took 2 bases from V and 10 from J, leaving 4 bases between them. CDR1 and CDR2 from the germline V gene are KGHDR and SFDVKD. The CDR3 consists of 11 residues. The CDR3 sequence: CATSDSGKLFF. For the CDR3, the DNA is TGTGCCACCAGTGATTCGGGAAAACTGTTTTTT.

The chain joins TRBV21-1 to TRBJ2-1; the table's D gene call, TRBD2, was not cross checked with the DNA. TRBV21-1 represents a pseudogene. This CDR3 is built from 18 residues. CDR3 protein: CASSKGTSGRSPYNEQFF. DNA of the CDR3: TGTGCCAGCAGCAAAGGGACTAGCGGGAGGTCCCCCTACAATGAGCAGTTCTTC.

DNA for the CDR3: TGTGCCAGTAGAACTCTGGGGAGGGAGACAGATACGCAGTATTTT. As protein: CASRTLGRETDTQYF. The chain is built from TRBV19 and TRBJ2-3, with 7 bases matching TRBD2. Losses at the gene ends were 6 bases for V and 3 bases for J; bases not matched to a gene: 9. Germline assignment: CDR1 LNHDA and CDR2 SQIVND (reference sequence). The CDR3 length is 15 residues.

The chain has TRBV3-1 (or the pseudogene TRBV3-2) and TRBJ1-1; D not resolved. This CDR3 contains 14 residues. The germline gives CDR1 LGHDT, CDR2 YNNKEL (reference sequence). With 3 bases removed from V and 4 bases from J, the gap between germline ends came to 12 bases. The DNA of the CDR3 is TGTGCCAGCAGCCACGACATTTACAGCACTGAAGCTTTCTTT. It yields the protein CASSHDIYSTEAFF.

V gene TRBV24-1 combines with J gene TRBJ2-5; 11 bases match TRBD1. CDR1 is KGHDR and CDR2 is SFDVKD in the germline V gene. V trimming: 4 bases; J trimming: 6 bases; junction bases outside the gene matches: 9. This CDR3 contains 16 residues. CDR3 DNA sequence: TGTGCCACCAGTGAGGCCGGGACAGGGGGAGTACAGACCCAGTACTTC. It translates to CATSEAGTGGVQTQYF.

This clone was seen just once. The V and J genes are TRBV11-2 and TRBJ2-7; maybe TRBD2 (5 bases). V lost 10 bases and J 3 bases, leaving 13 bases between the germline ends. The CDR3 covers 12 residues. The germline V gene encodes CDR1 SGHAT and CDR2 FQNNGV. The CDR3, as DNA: TGTGCCATCCTACGGGGTGGCTACGAGCAGTACTTC. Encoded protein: CAILRGGYEQYF. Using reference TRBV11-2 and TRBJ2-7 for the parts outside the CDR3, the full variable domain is EAGVAQSPRYKIIEKRQSVAFWCNPISGHATLYWYQQILGQGPKLLIQFQNNGVVDDSQLPKDRFSAERLKGVDSTLKIQPAKLEDSAVYLCAILRGGYEQYFGPGTRLTVT.

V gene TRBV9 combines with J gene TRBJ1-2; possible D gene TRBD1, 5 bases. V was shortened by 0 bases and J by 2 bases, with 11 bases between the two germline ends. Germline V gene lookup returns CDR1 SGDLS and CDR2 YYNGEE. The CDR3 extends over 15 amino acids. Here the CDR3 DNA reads TGTGCCAGCAGCGTAGATCTAGACAGAAACTATGGCTACACCTTC. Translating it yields CASSVDLDRNYGYTF. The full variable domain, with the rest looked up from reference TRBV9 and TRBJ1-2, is DSGVTQTPKHLITATGQRVTLRCSPRSGDLSVYWYQQSLDQGLQFLIQYYNGEERAKGNILERFSAQQFPDLHSELNLSSLELGDSALYFCASSVDLDRNYGYTFGSGTRLTVV.

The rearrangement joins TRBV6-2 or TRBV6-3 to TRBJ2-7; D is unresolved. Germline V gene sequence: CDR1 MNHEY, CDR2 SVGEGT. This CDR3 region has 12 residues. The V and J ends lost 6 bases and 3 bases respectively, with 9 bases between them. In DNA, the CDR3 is TGTGCCAGCAGCCCGACACACTACGAGCAGTACTTC. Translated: CASSPTHYEQYF.

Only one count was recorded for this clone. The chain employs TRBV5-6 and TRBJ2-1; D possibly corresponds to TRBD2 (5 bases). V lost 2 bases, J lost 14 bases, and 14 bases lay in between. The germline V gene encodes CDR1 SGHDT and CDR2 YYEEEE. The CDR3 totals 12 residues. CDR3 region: CASSFVANQEFF. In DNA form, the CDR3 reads TGTGCCAGCAGCTTCGTAGCGAATCAGGAGTTCTTC.

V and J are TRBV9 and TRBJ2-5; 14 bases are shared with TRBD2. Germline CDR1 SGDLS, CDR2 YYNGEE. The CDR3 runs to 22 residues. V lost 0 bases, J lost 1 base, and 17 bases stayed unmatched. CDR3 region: CASSVGIGGTSGRIGSQETQYF. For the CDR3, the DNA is TGTGCCAGCAGCGTAGGAATTGGAGGGACTAGCGGGAGAATCGGCAGCCAAGAGACCCAGTACTTC.

The CDR3 loop is CATHGDLFQETQYF. The CDR3 nucleotides are TGTGCCACTCACGGGGATCTATTCCAAGAGACCCAGTACTTC. This chain links TRBV5-4 with TRBJ2-5; possible D gene TRBD2, 5 bases. The germline V and J ends were trimmed by 9 bases and 1 base, with 16 bases remaining between them. The CDR3 contains 14 residues. Germline CDR1 reads SGHNT; CDR2 reads YYREEE (reference sequence).

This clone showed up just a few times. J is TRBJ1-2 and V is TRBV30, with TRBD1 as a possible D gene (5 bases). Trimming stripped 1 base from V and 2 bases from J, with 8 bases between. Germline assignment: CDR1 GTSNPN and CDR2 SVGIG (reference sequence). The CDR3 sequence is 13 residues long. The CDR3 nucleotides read TGTGCCTGGAGTGGGGGCCCCAACTATGGCTACACCTTC. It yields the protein CAWSGGPNYGYTF.

Here the CDR3 reads CASSIGGGWSEKLFF. The CDR3 coding sequence is TGTGCCAGTAGTATAGGCGGAGGGTGGAGTGAAAAACTGTTTTTT. This sequence joins TRBV19 and TRBJ1-4; D not resolved. The CDR3 extends over 15 amino acids. Looked up from germline, CDR1 is LNHDA and CDR2 is SQIVND (reference sequence). V dropped 1 base and J dropped 7 bases, with 13 bases sitting between them.

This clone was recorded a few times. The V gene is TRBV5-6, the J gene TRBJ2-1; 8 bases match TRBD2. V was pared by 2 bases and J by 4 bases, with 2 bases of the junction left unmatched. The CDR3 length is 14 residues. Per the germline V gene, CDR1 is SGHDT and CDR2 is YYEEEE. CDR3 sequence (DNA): TGTGCCAGCAGCTTTGGGACTAGTTACAATGAGCAGTTCTTC. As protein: CASSFGTSYNEQFF.

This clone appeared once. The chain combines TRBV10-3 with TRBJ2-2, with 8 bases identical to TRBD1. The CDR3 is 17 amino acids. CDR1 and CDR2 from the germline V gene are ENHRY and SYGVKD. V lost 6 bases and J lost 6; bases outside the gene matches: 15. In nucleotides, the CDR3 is TGTGCCATCAGAGAACGACAGGGGCCCAGGAATCCCGGGGAGCTGTTTTTT. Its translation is CAIRERQGPRNPGELFF.

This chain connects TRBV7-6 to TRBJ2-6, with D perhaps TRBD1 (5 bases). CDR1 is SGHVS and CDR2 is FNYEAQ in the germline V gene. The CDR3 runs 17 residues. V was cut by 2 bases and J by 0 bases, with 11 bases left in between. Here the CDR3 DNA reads TGTGCCAGCAGCTTACAGGGCCCCTTCTCTGGGGCCAACGTCCTGACTTTC. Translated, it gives CASSLQGPFSGANVLTF.

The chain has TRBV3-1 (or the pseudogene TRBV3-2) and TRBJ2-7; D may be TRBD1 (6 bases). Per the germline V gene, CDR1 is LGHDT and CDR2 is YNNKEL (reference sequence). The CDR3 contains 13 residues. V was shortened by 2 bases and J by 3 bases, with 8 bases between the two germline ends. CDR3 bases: TGTGCCAGCAGCCAAATGACAGGCTACGAGCAGTACTTC. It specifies CASSQMTGYEQYF.

CDR3 amino acids: CASSLVSGRGEQYF. CDR3 nucleotide sequence: TGTGCCAGCAGCTTAGTTAGCGGAAGAGGGGAGCAGTACTTC. The chain joins TRBV7-9 to TRBJ2-7; tentatively, D is TRBD2 (6 bases). The CDR3 sequence is 14 residues long. Trimming left V 1 base short and J 7 bases short, with 14 bases between. The germline gives CDR1 SEHNR, CDR2 FQNEAQ (reference sequence).

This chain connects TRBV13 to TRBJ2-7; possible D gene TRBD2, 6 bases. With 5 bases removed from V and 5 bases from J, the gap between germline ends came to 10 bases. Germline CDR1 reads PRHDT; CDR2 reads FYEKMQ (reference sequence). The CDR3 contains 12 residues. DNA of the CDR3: TGTGCCAGCAGCCCCGGGAGCGACGAGCAGTACTTC. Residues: CASSPGSDEQYF.

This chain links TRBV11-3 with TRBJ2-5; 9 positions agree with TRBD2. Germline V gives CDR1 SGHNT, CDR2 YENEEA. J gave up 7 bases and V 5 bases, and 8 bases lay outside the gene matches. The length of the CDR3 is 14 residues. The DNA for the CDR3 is TGTGCCAGCAGCCAGCGGGAGGACACGGGGACCCAGTACTTC. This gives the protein CASSQREDTGTQYF.

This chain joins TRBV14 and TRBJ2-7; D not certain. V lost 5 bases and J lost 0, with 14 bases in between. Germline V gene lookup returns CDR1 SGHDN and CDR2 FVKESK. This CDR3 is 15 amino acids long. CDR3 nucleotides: TGTGCCAGCAGCTCCCATCAGGCCAGCTCCTACGAGCAGTACTTC. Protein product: CASSSHQASSYEQYF.

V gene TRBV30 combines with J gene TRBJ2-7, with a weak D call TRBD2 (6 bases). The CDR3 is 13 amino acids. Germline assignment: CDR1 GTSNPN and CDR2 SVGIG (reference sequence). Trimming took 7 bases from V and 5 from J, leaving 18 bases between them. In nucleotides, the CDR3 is TGTGCCTCCTCTTTGGGGGGAGCCGACGAGCAGTACTTC. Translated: CASSLGGADEQYF.